Listed here are 5 T cell receptor beta chains from one sample, sequenced in a study of technical replicates of blood from a handful of donors. Only in-frame clones appear in the TCRdb table, and some are missing; sequencing was by immunoSEQ multiplex PCR. The repertoire holds some 14,000 clones, with 84% as singletons. The source material was PBMCs. These receptor sequences come from a human donor in good health.

The chain couples TRBV27 to TRBJ1-4, with D perhaps TRBD1 (6 bases). From germline, CDR1 is MNHEY and CDR2 SMNVEV (reference sequence). The CDR3 is 14 residues long. Deletions cut 3 bases from V and 6 bases from J, with 11 bases between. The CDR3 spells CASSFQGNHEKLFF. The CDR3 region has the DNA TGTGCCAGCAGTTTCCAGGGGAATCATGAAAAACTGTTTTTT.

The J gene is TRBJ2-3, the V gene TRBV2; 7 bases match TRBD1. CDR1 is SNHLY, CDR2 FYNNEI, per germline. This CDR3 region has 14 residues. V was clipped by 6 bases and J by 3 bases; unmatched bases: 6. In DNA, the CDR3 is TGTGCCAGCAGAGGGGGCAAGGCGACAGATACGCAGTATTTT. Residues: CASRGGKATDTQYF.

The chain is built from TRBV5-5 and TRBJ1-4, with unresolved D. Germline V lookup: CDR1 SGHKS, CDR2 YYEKEE (reference sequence). The CDR3 consists of 19 residues. The germline V and J ends were trimmed by 1 base and 6 bases, with 25 bases remaining between them. DNA of the CDR3: TGTGCCAGCAGCTTGAACCGCCTGGTCGGGGATTCCCTAGATGAAAAACTGTTTTTT. Protein: CASSLNRLVGDSLDEKLFF.

The chain carries TRBV5-1 and TRBJ2-1, with TRBD2 matching over 10 bases. Per the germline V gene, CDR1 is SGHRS and CDR2 is YFSETQ. J gave up 7 bases and V 4 bases, and 8 bases lay outside the gene matches. CDR3 size: 15 residues. The CDR3 protein is CASSGGTSDGNEQFF. Written as DNA, the CDR3 is TGCGCCAGCAGCGGCGGGACTAGCGATGGGAATGAGCAGTTCTTC.

V is TRBV7-9 and J is TRBJ2-3; 9 bases are a match to TRBD2. The V gene's germline CDR1 is SEHNR and CDR2 FQNEAQ (reference sequence). The CDR3 length is 14 residues. Germline trimming cut 1 base from V and 5 bases from J; bases unmatched to any gene: 1. CDR3 amino acids: CASSLVREGDTQYF. Written as DNA, the CDR3 is TGTGCCAGCAGCTTAGTGCGGGAGGGAGATACGCAGTATTTT.